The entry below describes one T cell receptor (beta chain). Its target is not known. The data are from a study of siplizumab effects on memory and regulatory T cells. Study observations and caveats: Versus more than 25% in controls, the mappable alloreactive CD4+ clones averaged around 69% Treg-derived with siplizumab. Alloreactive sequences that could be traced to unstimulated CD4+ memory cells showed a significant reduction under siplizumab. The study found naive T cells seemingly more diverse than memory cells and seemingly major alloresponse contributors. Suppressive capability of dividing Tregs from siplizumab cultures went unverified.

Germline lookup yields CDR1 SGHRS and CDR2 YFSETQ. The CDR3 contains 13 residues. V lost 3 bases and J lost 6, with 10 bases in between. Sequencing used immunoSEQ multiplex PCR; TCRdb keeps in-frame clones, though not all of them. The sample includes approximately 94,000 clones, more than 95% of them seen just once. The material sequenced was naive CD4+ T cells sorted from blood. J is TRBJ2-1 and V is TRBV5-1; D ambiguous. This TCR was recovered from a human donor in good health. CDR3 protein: CASSYPLGNEQFF. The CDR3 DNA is TGCGCCAGCAGCTATCCACTCGGCAATGAGCAGTTCTTC. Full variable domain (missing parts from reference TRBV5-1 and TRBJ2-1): KAGVTQTPRYLIKTRGQQVTLSCSPISGHRSVSWYQQTPGQGLQFLFEYFSETQRNKGNFPGRFSGRQFSNSRSEMNVSTLELGDSALYLCASSYPLGNEQFFGPGTRLTVL.